This T cell receptor beta chain was found in a study of a mutant IDH1 vaccine in newly diagnosed glioma. The sample's time point: week 11, during vaccination. Each dose of the vaccine consisted of 300 ug of mutant IDH1 20-mer peptide, with topical imiquimod. There are 12 residues in the CDR3. From germline, CDR1 is SGHTA and CDR2 FQGTGA. The V end lost 3 bases, the J end lost 4 bases, and 3 bases lay between the germline ends. The method was immunoSEQ multiplex PCR; TCRdb's version includes in-frame clones alone and lacks a portion of them. Of about 120,000 clones in the sample, 85% to 90% were seen once. To note about this clone: What it recognizes is unknown.

The sequence was obtained from a woman in her forties or fifties with glioma. The sample consisted of PBMCs, taken from a glioma patient whose treatment included an IDH1 peptide vaccine. This chain uses TRBV7-3 with TRBJ2-2, with D unresolved. The CDR3 spells CASSFGTGELFF. DNA for the CDR3: TGTGCCAGCAGCTTCGGCACCGGGGAGCTGTTTTTT.